Here is one T cell receptor (beta chain) with its context. Its antigen remains unknown. These data come from a study of OX40 agonist ivuxolimab in advanced cancers. In the study overall: Participants could have had prior anti-PD-1, anti-PD-L1 or anti-CTLA-4 therapy, and less than 45% had some. Partial responses, seen in three patients, involved one hepatocellular carcinoma and two cutaneous melanomas.

Libraries were prepared by immunoSEQ multiplex PCR; TCRdb keeps only in-frame clonotypes and omits some of them. Among approximately 58,000 clones listed, more than 75% were seen once. Trimming stripped 5 bases from V and 5 bases from J, with 13 bases between. The CDR3 is made up of 14 amino acids. CDR1 and CDR2 (germline): SGHTA, FQGNSA. Study results and caveats: Low normalized T-cell clonal expansion was additionally recorded for some nonresponders.

The TCR was taken from an adult with an advanced solid tumor such as melanoma, head and neck, liver or kidney cancer. The starting material was CD4+ or CD8+ T cells sorted from blood, obtained in a trial of the OX40 agonist ivuxolimab. J is TRBJ2-4 and V is TRBV7-2, with D possibly called TRBD1 or TRBD2 (5 bases each). CDR3 in amino acids: CASSPQRGENIQYF. For the CDR3, the DNA is TGTGCCAGCAGCCCACAAAGAGGGGAAAACATTCAGTACTTC.